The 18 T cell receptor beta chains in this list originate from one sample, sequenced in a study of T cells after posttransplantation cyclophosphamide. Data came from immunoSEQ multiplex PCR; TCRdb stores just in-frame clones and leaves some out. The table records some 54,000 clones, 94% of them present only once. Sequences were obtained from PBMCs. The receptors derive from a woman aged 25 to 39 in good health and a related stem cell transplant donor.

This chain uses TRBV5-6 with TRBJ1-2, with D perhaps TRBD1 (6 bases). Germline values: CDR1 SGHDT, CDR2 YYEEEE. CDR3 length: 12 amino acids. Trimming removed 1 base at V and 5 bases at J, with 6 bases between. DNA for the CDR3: TGTGCCAGCAGCTTGACAGGGTATGGCTACACCTTC. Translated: CASSLTGYGYTF.

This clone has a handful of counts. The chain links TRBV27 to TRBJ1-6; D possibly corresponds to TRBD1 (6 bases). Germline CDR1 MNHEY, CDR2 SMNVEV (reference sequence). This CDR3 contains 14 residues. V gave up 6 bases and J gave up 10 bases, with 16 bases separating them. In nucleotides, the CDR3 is TGTGCCAGCAGACGGGACAACAGAGGCTCACCCCTCCACTTT. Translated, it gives CASRRDNRGSPLHF.

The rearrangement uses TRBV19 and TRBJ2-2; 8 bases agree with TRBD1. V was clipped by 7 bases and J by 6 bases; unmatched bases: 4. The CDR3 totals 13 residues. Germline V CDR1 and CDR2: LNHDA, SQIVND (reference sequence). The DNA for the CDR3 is TGTGCCAGTAATCTCAGGGGGCCCGGGGAGCTGTTTTTT. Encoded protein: CASNLRGPGELFF.

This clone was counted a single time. CDR3 sequence reads: CASTLLAGEHNEQFF. The CDR3 DNA is TGTGCCAGCACGCTACTAGCGGGGGAGCACAATGAGCAGTTCTTC. The J gene is TRBJ2-1, the V gene TRBV16; 11 bases fit TRBD2. Trimming took 7 bases from V and 5 from J; bases not matched to a gene: 7. The CDR3 loop spans 15 amino acids. Germline-derived CDR1 and CDR2 are KGHSY and FQNENV.

The CDR3 reads CASSLRQGGEKLFF. The DNA of the CDR3 is TGTGCCAGCAGCTTGAGGCAGGGCGGTGAAAAACTGTTTTTT. This chain uses TRBV7-9 with TRBJ1-4; TRBD1 is a possible D gene (5 bases). Per germline, CDR1 SEHNR and CDR2 FQNEAQ (reference sequence). This CDR3 is built from 14 residues. V was cut by 3 bases and J by 7 bases, with 12 bases left in between.

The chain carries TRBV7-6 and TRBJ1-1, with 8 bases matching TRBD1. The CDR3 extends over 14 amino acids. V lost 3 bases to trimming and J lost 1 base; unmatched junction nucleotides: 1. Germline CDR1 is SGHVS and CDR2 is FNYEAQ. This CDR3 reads CASSFDRGNTEAFF. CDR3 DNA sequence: TGTGCCAGCAGCTTCGACAGGGGGAACACTGAAGCTTTCTTT.

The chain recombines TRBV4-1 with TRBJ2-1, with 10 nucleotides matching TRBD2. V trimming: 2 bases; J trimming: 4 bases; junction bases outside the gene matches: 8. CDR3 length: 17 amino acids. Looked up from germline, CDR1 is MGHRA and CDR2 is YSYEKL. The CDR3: CASSQQMGLASYNEQFF. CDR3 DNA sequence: TGCGCCAGCAGCCAACAAATGGGACTAGCGTCGTACAATGAGCAGTTCTTC.

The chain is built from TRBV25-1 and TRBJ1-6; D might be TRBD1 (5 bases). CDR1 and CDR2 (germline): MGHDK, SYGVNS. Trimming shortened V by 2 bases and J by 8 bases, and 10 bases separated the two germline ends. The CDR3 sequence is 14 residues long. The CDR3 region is CASSERGSHSPLHF. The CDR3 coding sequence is TGTGCCAGCAGTGAACGGGGGTCGCATTCACCCCTCCACTTT.

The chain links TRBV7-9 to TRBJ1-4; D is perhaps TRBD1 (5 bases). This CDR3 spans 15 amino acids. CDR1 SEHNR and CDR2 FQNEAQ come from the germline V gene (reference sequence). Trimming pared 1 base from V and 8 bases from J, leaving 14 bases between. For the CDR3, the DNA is TGTGCCAGCAGCTTAGAGGCCCAGGGCGGCGAAAAACTGTTTTTT. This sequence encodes CASSLEAQGGEKLFF.

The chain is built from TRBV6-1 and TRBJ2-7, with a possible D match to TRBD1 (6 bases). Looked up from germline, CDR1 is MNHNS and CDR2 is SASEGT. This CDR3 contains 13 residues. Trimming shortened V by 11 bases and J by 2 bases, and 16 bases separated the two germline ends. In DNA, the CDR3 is TGTGCCGCGACCGGGACAAGCACCTACGAGCAGTACTTC. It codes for CAATGTSTYEQYF.

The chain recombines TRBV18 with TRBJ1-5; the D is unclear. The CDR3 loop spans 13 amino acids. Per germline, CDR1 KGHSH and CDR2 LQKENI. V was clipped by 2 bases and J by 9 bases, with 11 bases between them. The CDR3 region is CASSPGSDRPQHF. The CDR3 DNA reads TGTGCCAGCTCACCAGGGAGCGATCGGCCCCAGCATTTT.

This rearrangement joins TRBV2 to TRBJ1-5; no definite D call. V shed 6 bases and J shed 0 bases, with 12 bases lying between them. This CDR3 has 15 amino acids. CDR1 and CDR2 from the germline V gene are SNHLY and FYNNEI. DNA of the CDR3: TGTGCCAGCAGGGCGGAGAGTCATAGCAATCAGCCCCAGCATTTT. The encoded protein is CASRAESHSNQPQHF. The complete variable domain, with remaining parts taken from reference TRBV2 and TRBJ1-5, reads EPEVTQTPSHQVTQMGQEVILRCVPISNHLYFYWYRQILGQKVEFLVSFYNNEISEKSEIFDDQFSVERPDGSNFTLKIRSTKLEDSAMYFCASRAESHSNQPQHFGDGTRLSIL.

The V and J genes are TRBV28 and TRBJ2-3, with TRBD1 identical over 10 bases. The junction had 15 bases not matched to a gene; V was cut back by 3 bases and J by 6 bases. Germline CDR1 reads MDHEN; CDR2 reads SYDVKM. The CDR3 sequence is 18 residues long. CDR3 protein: CASSFGYRDRGYGDTQYF. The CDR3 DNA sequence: TGTGCCAGCAGTTTCGGGTACCGGGACAGGGGATATGGCGATACGCAGTATTTT.

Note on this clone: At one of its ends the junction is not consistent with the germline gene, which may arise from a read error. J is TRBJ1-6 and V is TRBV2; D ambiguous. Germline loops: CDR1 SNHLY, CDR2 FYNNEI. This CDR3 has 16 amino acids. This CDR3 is CASSEREGSYDSPLHF. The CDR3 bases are TGTGCCAGCAGTGAGCGGGAAGGGTCCTATGATTCACCCCTCCACTTT. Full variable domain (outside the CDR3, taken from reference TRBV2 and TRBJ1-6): EPEVTQTPSHQVTQMGQEVILRCVPISNHLYFYWYRQILGQKVEFLVSFYNNEISEKSEIFDDQFSVERPDGSNFTLKIRSTKLEDSAMYFCASSEREGSYDSPLHFGNGTRLTVT.

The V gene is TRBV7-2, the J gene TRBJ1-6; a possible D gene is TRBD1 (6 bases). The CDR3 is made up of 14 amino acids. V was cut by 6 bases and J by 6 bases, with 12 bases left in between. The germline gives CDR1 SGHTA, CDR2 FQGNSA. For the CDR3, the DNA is TGTGCCAGCAGATCTAAGGACAGTAATTCACCCCTCCACTTT. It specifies CASRSKDSNSPLHF.

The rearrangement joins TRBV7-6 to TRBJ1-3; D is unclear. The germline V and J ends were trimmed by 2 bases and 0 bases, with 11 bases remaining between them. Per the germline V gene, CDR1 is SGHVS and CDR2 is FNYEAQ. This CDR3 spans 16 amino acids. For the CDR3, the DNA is TGTGCCAGCAGCTTAATCGGACTGAACTCTGGAAACACCATATATTTT. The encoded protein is CASSLIGLNSGNTIYF.

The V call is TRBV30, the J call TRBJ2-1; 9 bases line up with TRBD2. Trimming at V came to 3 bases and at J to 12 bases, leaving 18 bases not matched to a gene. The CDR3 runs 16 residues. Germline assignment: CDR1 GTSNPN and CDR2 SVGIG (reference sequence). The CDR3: CAWSPRGAGGPDRQFF. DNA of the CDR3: TGTGCCTGGAGCCCACGGGGAGCGGGGGGTCCGGACCGGCAGTTCTTC.

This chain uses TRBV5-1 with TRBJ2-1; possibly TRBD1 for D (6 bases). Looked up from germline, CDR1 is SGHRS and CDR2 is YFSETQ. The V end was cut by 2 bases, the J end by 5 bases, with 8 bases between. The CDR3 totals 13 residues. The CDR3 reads CASSLRTDNEQFF. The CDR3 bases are TGCGCCAGCAGCTTAAGGACAGACAATGAGCAGTTCTTC.